This section outlines one T cell receptor (beta chain) sequence together with its context. The antigen is unknown. These data originate in a study of cytomegalovirus exposure and HLA in healthy donors. Study-level information: A previous analysis identified 90 million to 140 million unique TCR beta sequences derived from around 200 million T cells. Unique TCRs from HLA-typed donors, 80 million to 100 million of them, were held in an early data release. The study, taken as a whole, reports: Most of the TCR beta V segments (in an earlier analysis) were productive either about 87% or about 30% of the time. Further analysis, carried out later, found HLA-associated TCR beta chains more clonally expanded than equally common other chains.

The CDR3 spans 13 residues. The V end lost 4 bases, the J end lost 6 bases, and 13 bases lay between the germline ends. Germline CDR1 reads SGHDN; CDR2 reads FVKESK. The PCR had 60 Vbeta and 13 Jbeta primers. Assay: immunoSEQ multiplex PCR; the TCRdb copy retains only in-frame clones and omits some. Among just over 70,000 clones listed, 74% were seen once. The chain has TRBV14 and TRBJ2-7; the D gene is possibly TRBD1 (6 bases). This sequence originates from a human donor in good health. Sequenced material: PBMCs. CDR3 in amino acids: CASSLGTFIEQYF. The CDR3 DNA is TGTGCCAGCAGCCTCGGGACATTCATCGAGCAGTACTTC.